The clone carrying this TCR beta chain occurred once. The CDR3 is made up of 12 amino acids. The germline V gene encodes CDR1 SQVTM and CDR2 ANQGSEA. J was trimmed by 11 bases and V by 6 bases; bases with no gene match: 10. In the original analysis: Cell counts per sample came from amplifying reference gene primers. Assay used: immunoSEQ multiplex PCR; TCRdb lists only in-frame clones, some missing. That table supplies the V and J calls and clone size; D and trimming were determined from the DNA. This sample has about 220,000 clones, with over 75% found just once. These data originate in a study of blood T cell repertoires in COVID-19. Study as a whole: From the United States, Italy and Spain came samples of acute and convalescent COVID-19. PBMCs, B-cell-depleted T cells, or T cells provided the cDNA or gDNA that made up the material.

The chain joins TRBV29-1 to TRBJ1-1; 9 bases are a match to TRBD1. The material sequenced was peripheral blood. The sequence derives from a human donor in a cohort sampled during active COVID-19. This CDR3 reads CSVLRQGGYAFF. For the CDR3, the DNA is TGCAGCGTGCTGAGACAGGGGGGATACGCTTTCTTT. Looking up the rest from reference TRBV29-1 and TRBJ1-1 gives the full variable domain: SAVISQKPSRDICQRGTSLTIQCQVDSQVTMMFWYRQQPGQSLTLIATANQGSEATYESGFVIDKFPISRPNLTFSTLTVSNMSPEDSSIYLCSVLRQGGYAFFGQGTRLTVV.